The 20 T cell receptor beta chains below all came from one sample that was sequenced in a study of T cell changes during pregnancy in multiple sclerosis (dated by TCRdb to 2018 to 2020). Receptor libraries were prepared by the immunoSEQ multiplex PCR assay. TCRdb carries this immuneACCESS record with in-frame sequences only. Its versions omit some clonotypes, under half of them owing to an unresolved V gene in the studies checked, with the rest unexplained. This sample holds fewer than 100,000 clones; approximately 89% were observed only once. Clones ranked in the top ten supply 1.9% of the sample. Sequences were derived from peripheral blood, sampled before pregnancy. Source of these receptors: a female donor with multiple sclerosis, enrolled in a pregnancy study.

The CDR3 protein is CAWSDAGGTEAFF. The CDR3, as DNA: TGTGCCTGGAGTGACGCGGGGGGCACTGAAGCTTTCTTT. The rearrangement uses TRBV30 and TRBJ1-1; possibly TRBD1 for D (5 bases). Trimming took off 1 base at V and 4 bases at J, with 10 bases between the two ends. Germline CDR1 reads GTSNPN; CDR2 reads SVGIG (reference sequence). The CDR3 contains 13 residues.

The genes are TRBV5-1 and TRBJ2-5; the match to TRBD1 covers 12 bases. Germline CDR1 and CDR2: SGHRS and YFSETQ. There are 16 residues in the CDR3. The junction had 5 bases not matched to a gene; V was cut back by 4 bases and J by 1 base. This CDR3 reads CASSPGTGGRQETQYF. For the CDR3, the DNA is TGCGCCAGCAGCCCCGGGACAGGGGGCCGCCAAGAGACCCAGTACTTC.

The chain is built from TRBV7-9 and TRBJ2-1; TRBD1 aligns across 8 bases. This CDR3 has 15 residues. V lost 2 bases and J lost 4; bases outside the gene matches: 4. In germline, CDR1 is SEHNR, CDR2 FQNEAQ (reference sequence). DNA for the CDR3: TGTGCCAGCAGCTTAACGGGACAGGTGTACAATGAGCAGTTCTTC. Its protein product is CASSLTGQVYNEQFF.

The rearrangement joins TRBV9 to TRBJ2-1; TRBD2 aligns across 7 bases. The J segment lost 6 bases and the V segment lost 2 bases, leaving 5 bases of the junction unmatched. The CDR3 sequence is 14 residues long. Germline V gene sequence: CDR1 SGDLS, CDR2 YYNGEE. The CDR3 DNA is TGTGCCAGCAGCGTGACGGGGAGGGGCAATGAGCAGTTCTTC. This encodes CASSVTGRGNEQFF.

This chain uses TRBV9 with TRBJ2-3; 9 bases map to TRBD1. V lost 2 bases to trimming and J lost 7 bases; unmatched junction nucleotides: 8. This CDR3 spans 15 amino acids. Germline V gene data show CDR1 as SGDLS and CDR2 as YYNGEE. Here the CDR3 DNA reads TGTGCCAGCAGCGTTGGAATACAGGGGGCATATACGCAGTATTTT. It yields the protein CASSVGIQGAYTQYF.

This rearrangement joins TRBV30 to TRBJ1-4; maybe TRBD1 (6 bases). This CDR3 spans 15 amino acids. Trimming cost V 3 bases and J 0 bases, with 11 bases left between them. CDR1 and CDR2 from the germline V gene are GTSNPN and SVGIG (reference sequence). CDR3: CAWRPGQATNEKLFF. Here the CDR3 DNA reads TGTGCCTGGAGGCCGGGACAAGCAACTAATGAAAAACTGTTTTTT.

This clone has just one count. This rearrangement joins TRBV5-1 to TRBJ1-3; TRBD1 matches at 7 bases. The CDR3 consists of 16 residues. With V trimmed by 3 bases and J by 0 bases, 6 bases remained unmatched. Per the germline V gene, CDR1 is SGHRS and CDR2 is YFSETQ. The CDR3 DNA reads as TGCGCCAGCAGCTCCGGACAGGTTCGCTCTGGAAACACCATATATTTT. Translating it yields CASSSGQVRSGNTIYF.

CDR3 nucleotide sequence: TGTGCTTTGGGGCAGGGGAATACCGGAAACACCATATATTTT. It codes for CALGQGNTGNTIYF. The genes are TRBV30 and TRBJ1-3; weak D call: TRBD1 (6 bases). The CDR3 has 14 residues. The germline gives CDR1 GTSNPN, CDR2 SVGIG (reference sequence).

CDR3 bases: TGCGCCAGCAGCTTACGGGGGGCCAACAATGAGCAGTTCTTC. Encoded protein: CASSLRGANNEQFF. V is TRBV5-1 and J is TRBJ2-1, with a possible D match to TRBD2 (7 bases). The length of the CDR3 is 14 residues. Trimming took off 2 bases at V and 5 bases at J, with 11 bases between the two ends. Germline V gene data show CDR1 as SGHRS and CDR2 as YFSETQ.

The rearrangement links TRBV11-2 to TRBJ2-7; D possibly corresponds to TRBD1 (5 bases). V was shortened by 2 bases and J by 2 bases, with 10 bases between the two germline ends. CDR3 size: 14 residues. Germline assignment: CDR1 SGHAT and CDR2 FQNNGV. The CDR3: CASSLLQGTYEQYF. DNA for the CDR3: TGTGCCAGCAGCTTATTGCAGGGAACCTACGAGCAGTACTTC. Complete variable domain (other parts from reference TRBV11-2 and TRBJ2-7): EAGVAQSPRYKIIEKRQSVAFWCNPISGHATLYWYQQILGQGPKLLIQFQNNGVVDDSQLPKDRFSAERLKGVDSTLKIQPAKLEDSAVYLCASSLLQGTYEQYFGPGTRLTVT.

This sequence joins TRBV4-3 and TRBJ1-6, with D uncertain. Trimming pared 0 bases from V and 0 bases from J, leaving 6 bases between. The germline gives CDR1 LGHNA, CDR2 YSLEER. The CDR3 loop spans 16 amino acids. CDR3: CASSQEPGSYNSPLHF. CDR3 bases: TGCGCCAGCAGCCAAGAACCCGGCTCCTATAATTCACCCCTCCACTTT.

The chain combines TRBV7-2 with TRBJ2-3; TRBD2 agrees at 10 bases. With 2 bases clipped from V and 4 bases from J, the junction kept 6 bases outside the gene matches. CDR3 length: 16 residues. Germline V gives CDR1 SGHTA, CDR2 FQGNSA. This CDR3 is CASSLIPSGGADTQYF. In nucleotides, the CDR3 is TGTGCCAGCAGCTTAATCCCTAGCGGGGGTGCAGATACGCAGTATTTT.

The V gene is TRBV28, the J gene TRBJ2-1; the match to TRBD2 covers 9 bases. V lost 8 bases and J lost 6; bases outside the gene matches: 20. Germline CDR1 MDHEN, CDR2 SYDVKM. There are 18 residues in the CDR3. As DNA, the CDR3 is TGTGCCAGCCCGACCCGAAGCGGGGGGACATTTAAGAGCAATGAGCAGTTCTTC. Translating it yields CASPTRSGGTFKSNEQFF.

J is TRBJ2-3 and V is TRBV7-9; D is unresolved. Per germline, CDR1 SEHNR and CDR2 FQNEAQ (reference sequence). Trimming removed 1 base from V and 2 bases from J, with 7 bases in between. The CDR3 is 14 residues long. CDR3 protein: CASSLEPNTDTQYF. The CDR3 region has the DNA TGTGCCAGCAGCTTAGAGCCTAACACAGATACGCAGTATTTT.

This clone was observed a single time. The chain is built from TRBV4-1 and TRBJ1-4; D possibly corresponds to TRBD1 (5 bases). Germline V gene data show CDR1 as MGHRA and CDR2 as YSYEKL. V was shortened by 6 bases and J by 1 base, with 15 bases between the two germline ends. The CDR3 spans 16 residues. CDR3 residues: CASRWVRGETNEKLFF. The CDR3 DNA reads TGCGCCAGCAGATGGGTTAGGGGTGAAACTAATGAAAAACTGTTTTTT.

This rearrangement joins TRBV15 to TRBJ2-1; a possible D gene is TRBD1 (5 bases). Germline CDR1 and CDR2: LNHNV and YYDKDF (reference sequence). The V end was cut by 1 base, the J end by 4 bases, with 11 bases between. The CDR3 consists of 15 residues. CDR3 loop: CATSRGGPLYNEQFF. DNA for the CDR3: TGTGCCACCAGCAGAGGGGGCCCGCTATACAATGAGCAGTTCTTC.

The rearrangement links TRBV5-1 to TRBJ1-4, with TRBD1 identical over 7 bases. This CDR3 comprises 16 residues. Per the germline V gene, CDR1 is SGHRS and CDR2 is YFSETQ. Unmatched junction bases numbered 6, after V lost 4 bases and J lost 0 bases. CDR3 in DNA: TGCGCCAGCAGCGTAGGACAGGCCTCAACTAATGAAAAACTGTTTTTT. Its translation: CASSVGQASTNEKLFF. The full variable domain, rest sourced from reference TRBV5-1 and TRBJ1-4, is KAGVTQTPRYLIKTRGQQVTLSCSPISGHRSVSWYQQTPGQGLQFLFEYFSETQRNKGNFPGRFSGRQFSNSRSEMNVSTLELGDSALYLCASSVGQASTNEKLFFGSGTQLSVL.

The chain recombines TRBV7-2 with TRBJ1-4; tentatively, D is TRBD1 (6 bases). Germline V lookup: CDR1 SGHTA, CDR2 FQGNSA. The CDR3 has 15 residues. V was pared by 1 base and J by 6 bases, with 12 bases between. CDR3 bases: TGTGCCAGCAGCTTAGTGGGGGGGCGCGATGAAAAACTGTTTTTT. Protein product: CASSLVGGRDEKLFF.

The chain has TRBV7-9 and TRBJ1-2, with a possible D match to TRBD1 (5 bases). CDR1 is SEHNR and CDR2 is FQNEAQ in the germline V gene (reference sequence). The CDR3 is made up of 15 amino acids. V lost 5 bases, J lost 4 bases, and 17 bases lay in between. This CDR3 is CASSPPGGGPYGYTF. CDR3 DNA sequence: TGTGCCAGCAGCCCACCGGGGGGAGGGCCCTATGGCTACACCTTC.

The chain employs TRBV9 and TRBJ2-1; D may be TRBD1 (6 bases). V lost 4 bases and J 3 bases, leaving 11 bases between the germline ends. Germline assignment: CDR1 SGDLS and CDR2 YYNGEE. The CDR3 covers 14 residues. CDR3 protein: CASSMGRGYNEQFF. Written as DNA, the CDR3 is TGTGCCAGCAGCATGGGCAGGGGCTACAATGAGCAGTTCTTC.